Listed here are 14 T cell receptor beta chains from one sample, sequenced in a study of OX40 agonist ivuxolimab in advanced cancers. Sequencing used immunoSEQ multiplex PCR; TCRdb keeps in-frame clones, though not all of them. This sample carries 70,000 to 80,000 clones, roughly 87% of them seen once, and the ten largest clones take roughly 1.3%. The input for sequencing was CD4+ or CD8+ T cells sorted from blood, taken in a trial of the OX40 agonist ivuxolimab. Receptor source: an adult with an advanced solid tumor such as melanoma, head and neck, liver or kidney cancer.

For the CDR3, the DNA is TGTGCCTGGAGCCAAAATGAAAAACTGTTTTTT. Protein sequence: CAWSQNEKLFF. This chain connects TRBV30 to TRBJ1-4, with D uncertain. CDR3 size: 11 residues. Germline lookup yields CDR1 GTSNPN and CDR2 SVGIG (reference sequence). Trimming stripped 3 bases from V and 5 bases from J, with 4 bases between.

This chain joins TRBV7-2 and TRBJ2-7, with 8 bases matching TRBD1. The junction had 7 bases not matched to a gene; V was cut back by 4 bases and J by 2 bases. The V gene's germline CDR1 is SGHTA and CDR2 FQGNSA. This CDR3 comprises 15 residues. DNA for the CDR3: TGTGCCAGCAGCTCGGGAACAGGGGGGCCCTACGAGCAGTACTTC. This codes for CASSSGTGGPYEQYF. The full variable domain, its missing parts supplied by reference TRBV7-2 and TRBJ2-7, is GAGVSQSPSNKVTEKGKDVELRCDPISGHTALYWYRQSLGQGLEFLIYFQGNSAPDKSGLPSDRFSAERTGGSVSTLTIQRTQQEDSAVYLCASSSGTGGPYEQYFGPGTRLTVT.

The chain links TRBV29-1 to TRBJ2-3; no definite D call. This CDR3 region has 11 residues. Germline V gene data show CDR1 as SQVTM and CDR2 as ANQGSEA. Trimming took 0 bases from V and 7 from J, leaving 5 bases between them. The CDR3 nucleotides are TGCAGCGTTGAAGATCAGTATACGCAGTATTTT. Its protein product is CSVEDQYTQYF.

The CDR3 nucleotides are TGTGCCAGTACAGGGACGGAGACCCAGTACTTC. This encodes CASTGTETQYF. The chain carries TRBV7-8 and TRBJ2-5; possible D gene TRBD1, 6 bases. The ends were cut back, 9 bases at V and 5 bases at J, with 10 bases in the middle. CDR3 length equals 11 residues. Per the germline V gene, CDR1 is SGHVS and CDR2 is FQNEAQ.

J is TRBJ2-3 and V is TRBV9, with TRBD1 matching over 7 bases. The V gene's germline CDR1 is SGDLS and CDR2 YYNGEE. V shed 3 bases, J shed 2 bases, and the junction held 6 bases outside the gene matches. The CDR3 sequence is 15 residues long. In DNA form, the CDR3 reads TGTGCCAGCAGCGAGACAGGGCCTATCACAGATACGCAGTATTTT. Translated, it gives CASSETGPITDTQYF.

The chain links TRBV10-3 to TRBJ2-3; D is possibly TRBD1 (6 bases). The germline V gene encodes CDR1 ENHRY and CDR2 SYGVKD. Trimming stripped 2 bases from V and 0 bases from J, with 9 bases between. The length of the CDR3 is 15 residues. The CDR3 reads CAISERGQSTDTQYF. The CDR3 DNA follows: TGTGCCATCAGTGAGCGCGGACAGAGCACAGATACGCAGTATTTT.

This clone has more than one count but fewer than ten. The rearrangement links TRBV2 to TRBJ1-1, with D possibly TRBD1 on 6 matching bases. V lost 3 bases and J 6 bases, leaving 8 bases between the germline ends. Germline V gives CDR1 SNHLY, CDR2 FYNNEI. This CDR3 has 12 residues. In DNA form, the CDR3 reads TGTGCCAGCAGTGAGTCAGGGGCTGAAGCTTTCTTT. Amino acids: CASSESGAEAFF.

The chain combines TRBV7-9 with TRBJ2-1; 8 bases line up with TRBD2. The J segment lost 5 bases and the V segment lost 8 bases, leaving 14 bases of the junction unmatched. CDR1 and CDR2 from the germline V gene are SEHNR and FQNEAQ (reference sequence). CDR3 size: 16 residues. The CDR3: CASASGGAFRDNEQFF. The CDR3 DNA reads as TGTGCCAGCGCGTCGGGAGGGGCCTTTAGGGACAATGAGCAGTTCTTC. Full variable domain (remainder filled in from reference TRBV7-9 and TRBJ2-1): DTGVSQNPRHKITKRGQNVTFRCDPISEHNRLYWYRQTLGQGPEFLTYFQNEAQLEKSRLLSDRFSAERPKGSFSTLEIQRTEQGDSAMYLCASASGGAFRDNEQFFGPGTRLTVL.

J is TRBJ2-7 and V is TRBV29-1, with TRBD1 matching 7 bases. The CDR3 sequence is 15 residues long. Germline CDR1 SQVTM, CDR2 ANQGSEA. V lost 4 bases to trimming and J lost 5 bases; unmatched junction nucleotides: 14. The CDR3 reads CSVAGTANSGNEQYF. CDR3 nucleotides: TGCAGCGTTGCTGGGACAGCTAACTCTGGGAACGAGCAGTACTTC.

The chain combines TRBV5-1 with TRBJ2-1; weak D call: TRBD2 (6 bases). The germline V gene encodes CDR1 SGHRS and CDR2 YFSETQ. This CDR3 has 15 residues. V lost 3 bases, J lost 5 bases, and 15 bases lay in between. The CDR3 here is CASSSVGGADNEQFF. The CDR3 DNA sequence: TGCGCCAGCAGCTCGGTCGGGGGAGCCGACAATGAGCAGTTCTTC. The full variable domain, completed using reference TRBV5-1 and TRBJ2-1, is KAGVTQTPRYLIKTRGQQVTLSCSPISGHRSVSWYQQTPGQGLQFLFEYFSETQRNKGNFPGRFSGRQFSNSRSEMNVSTLELGDSALYLCASSSVGGADNEQFFGPGTRLTVL.

V gene TRBV15 combines with J gene TRBJ1-1; TRBD1 might be the D (6 bases). The CDR3 extends over 14 amino acids. Trimming shortened V by 2 bases and J by 5 bases, and 12 bases separated the two germline ends. Germline V gives CDR1 LNHNV, CDR2 YYDKDF (reference sequence). The CDR3 loop is CATSRSWDKTEAFF. The CDR3, as DNA: TGTGCCACCAGCAGATCCTGGGACAAGACTGAAGCTTTCTTT.

J is TRBJ1-1 and V is TRBV9; no reliable D call. The CDR3 length is 14 residues. V lost 7 bases and J lost 3, with 16 bases in between. Germline CDR1 and CDR2: SGDLS and YYNGEE. The CDR3: CASRPFQADTEAFF. DNA of the CDR3: TGTGCCAGCCGGCCTTTTCAGGCGGACACTGAAGCTTTCTTT.

The V call is TRBV27, the J call TRBJ2-3, with D possibly TRBD1 on 5 matching bases. The V and J ends lost 8 bases and 2 bases respectively, with 14 bases between them. The CDR3 is 14 amino acids. The V gene's germline CDR1 is MNHEY and CDR2 SMNVEV (reference sequence). CDR3 DNA: TGTGCCAGCGTACCGCCAGGGCTCACAGATACGCAGTATTTT. Amino acids: CASVPPGLTDTQYF.

V gene TRBV11-1 combines with J gene TRBJ1-2, with 8 positions matching TRBD1. CDR3 length: 12 residues. CDR1 is SGHAT and CDR2 is FQDESV in the germline V gene (reference sequence). V trimming: 8 bases; J trimming: 8 bases; junction bases outside the gene matches: 7. The CDR3 sequence is CASGDRGWGYTF. The DNA for the CDR3 is TGTGCCAGCGGCGACAGGGGCTGGGGCTACACCTTC.